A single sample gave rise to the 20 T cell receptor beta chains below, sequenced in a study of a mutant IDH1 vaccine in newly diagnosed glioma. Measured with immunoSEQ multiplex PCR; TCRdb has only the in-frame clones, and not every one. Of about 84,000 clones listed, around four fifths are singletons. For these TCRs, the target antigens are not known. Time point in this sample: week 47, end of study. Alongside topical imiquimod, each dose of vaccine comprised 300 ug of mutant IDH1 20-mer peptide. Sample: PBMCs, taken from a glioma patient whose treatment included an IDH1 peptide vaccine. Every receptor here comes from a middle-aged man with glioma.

This CDR3 reads CASSRQGSPYEQYF. The CDR3 DNA reads as TGTGCCAGCAGTCGACAGGGCTCCCCCTACGAGCAGTACTTC. The chain has TRBV28 and TRBJ2-7; 7 nucleotides agree with TRBD1. The ends lost 5 bases at V and 2 bases at J; junction bases unmatched: 6. The germline V gene encodes CDR1 MDHEN and CDR2 SYDVKM. The CDR3 length is 14 residues. Filled out from reference TRBV28 and TRBJ2-7, the complete variable domain reads DVKVTQSSRYLVKRTGEKVFLECVQDMDHENMFWYRQDPGLGLRLIYFSYDVKMKEKGDIPEGYSVSREKKERFSLILESASTNQTSMYLCASSRQGSPYEQYFGPGTRLTVT.

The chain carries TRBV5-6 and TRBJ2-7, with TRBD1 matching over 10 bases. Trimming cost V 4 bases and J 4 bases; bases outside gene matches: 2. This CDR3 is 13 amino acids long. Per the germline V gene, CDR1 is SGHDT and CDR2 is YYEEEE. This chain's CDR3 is CASSVDRGYEQYF. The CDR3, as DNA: TGTGCCAGCAGCGTGGACAGGGGGTACGAGCAGTACTTC. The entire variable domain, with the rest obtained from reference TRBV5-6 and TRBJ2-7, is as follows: DAGVTQSPTHLIKTRGQQVTLRCSPKSGHDTVSWYQQALGQGPQFIFQYYEEEERQRGNFPDRFSGHQFPNYSSELNVNALLLGDSALYLCASSVDRGYEQYFGPGTRLTVT.

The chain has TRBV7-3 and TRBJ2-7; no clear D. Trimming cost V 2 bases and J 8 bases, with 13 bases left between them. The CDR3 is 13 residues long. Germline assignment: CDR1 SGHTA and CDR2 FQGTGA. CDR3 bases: TGTGCCAGCAGCTTAGTCTATGGAAACCAGCAGTACTTC. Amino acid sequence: CASSLVYGNQQYF.

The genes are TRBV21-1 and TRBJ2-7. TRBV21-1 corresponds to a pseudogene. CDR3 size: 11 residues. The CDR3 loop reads CARRRRYEQYF. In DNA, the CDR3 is TGTGCCAGGAGACGAAGATACGAGCAGTACTTC.

The CDR3 DNA follows: TGTGCCAGCAGTGACGGGCAGGGTAATTCACCCCTCCACTTT. Its protein is CASSDGQGNSPLHF. V usage is TRBV6-4 and J usage is TRBJ1-6, with D tentatively TRBD1 (5 bases). The V gene lost 2 bases and the J gene lost 6 bases, with 8 bases spanning the gap. Germline lookup yields CDR1 MRHNA and CDR2 SNTAGT. This CDR3 region has 14 residues.

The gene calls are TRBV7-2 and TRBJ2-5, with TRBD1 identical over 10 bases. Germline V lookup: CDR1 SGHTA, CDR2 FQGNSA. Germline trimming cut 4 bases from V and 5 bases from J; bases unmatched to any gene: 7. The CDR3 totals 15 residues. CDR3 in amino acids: CASSSDRGMGETQYF. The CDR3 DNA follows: TGTGCCAGCAGCTCGGACAGGGGGATGGGGGAGACCCAGTACTTC.

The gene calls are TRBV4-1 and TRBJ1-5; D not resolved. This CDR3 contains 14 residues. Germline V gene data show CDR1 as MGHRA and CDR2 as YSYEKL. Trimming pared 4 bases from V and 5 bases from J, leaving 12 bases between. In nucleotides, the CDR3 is TGCGCCAGCAGCCTTGAGGCCGGTCATCAGCCCCAGCATTTT. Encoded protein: CASSLEAGHQPQHF.

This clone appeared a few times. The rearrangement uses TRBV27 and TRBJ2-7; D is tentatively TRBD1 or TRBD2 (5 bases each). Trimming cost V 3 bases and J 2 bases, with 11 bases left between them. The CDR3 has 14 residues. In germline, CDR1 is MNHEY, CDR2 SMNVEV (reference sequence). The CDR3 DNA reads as TGTGCCAGCAGTTTTTGGGGGTCCCCCTACGAGCAGTACTTC. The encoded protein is CASSFWGSPYEQYF.

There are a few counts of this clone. The CDR3 loop is CASTTVGITDTQYF. The CDR3 region has the DNA TGTGCCAGCACCACGGTAGGCATCACAGATACGCAGTATTTT. The rearrangement joins TRBV28 to TRBJ2-3; D is uncertain. V shed 7 bases and J shed 2 bases, with 13 bases lying between them. Germline V CDR1 and CDR2: MDHEN, SYDVKM. The CDR3 sequence is 14 residues long. Variable domain in full (rest from reference TRBV28 and TRBJ2-3): DVKVTQSSRYLVKRTGEKVFLECVQDMDHENMFWYRQDPGLGLRLIYFSYDVKMKEKGDIPEGYSVSREKKERFSLILESASTNQTSMYLCASTTVGITDTQYFGPGTRLTVL.

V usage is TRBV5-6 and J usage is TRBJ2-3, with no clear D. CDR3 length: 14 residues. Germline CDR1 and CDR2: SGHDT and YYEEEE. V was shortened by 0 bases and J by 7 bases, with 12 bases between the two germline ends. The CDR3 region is CASSLAGRAHTQYF. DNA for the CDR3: TGTGCCAGCAGCTTGGCCGGTAGGGCACATACGCAGTATTTT.

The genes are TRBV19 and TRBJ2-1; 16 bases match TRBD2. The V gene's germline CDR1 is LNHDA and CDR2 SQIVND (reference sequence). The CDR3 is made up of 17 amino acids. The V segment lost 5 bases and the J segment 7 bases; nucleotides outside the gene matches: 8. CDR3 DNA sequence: TGTGCCAGTAGTCCGGGACTAGCGGGAGGGCCGTGGAATGAGCAGTTCTTC. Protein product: CASSPGLAGGPWNEQFF.

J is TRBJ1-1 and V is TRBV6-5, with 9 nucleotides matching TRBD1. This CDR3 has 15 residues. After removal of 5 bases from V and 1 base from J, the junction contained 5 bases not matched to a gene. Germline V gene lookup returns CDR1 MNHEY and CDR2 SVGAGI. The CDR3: CASSRLTGGNTEAFF. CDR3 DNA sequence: TGTGCCAGCAGTCGTCTGACAGGGGGGAACACTGAAGCTTTCTTT.

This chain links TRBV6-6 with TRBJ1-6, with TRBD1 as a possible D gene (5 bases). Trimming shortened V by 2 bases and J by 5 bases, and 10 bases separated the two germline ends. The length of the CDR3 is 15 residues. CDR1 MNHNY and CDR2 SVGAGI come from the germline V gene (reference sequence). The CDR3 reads CASSYMGGDNSPLHF. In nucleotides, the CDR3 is TGTGCCAGCAGTTACATGGGGGGTGATAATTCACCCCTCCACTTT.

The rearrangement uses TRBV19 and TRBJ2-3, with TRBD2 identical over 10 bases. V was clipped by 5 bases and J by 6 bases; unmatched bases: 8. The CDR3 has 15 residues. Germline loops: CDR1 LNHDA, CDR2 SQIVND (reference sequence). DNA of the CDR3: TGTGCCAGTAGTCAGCCTAGCGGGAGTTTGGATACGCAGTATTTT. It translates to CASSQPSGSLDTQYF.

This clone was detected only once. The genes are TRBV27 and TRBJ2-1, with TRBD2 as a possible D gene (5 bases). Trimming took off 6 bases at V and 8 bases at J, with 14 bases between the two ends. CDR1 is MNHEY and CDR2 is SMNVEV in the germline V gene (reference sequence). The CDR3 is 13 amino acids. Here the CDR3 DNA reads TGTGCCAGCAGCCCCAATGTCGGGGATGAGCAGTTCTTC. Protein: CASSPNVGDEQFF.

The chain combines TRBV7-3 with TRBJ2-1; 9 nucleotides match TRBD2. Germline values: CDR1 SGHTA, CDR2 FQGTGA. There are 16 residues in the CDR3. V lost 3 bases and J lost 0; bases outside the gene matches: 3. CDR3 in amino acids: CASSFRGRASYNEQFF. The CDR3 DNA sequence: TGTGCCAGCAGCTTTCGCGGGAGGGCCTCCTACAATGAGCAGTTCTTC.

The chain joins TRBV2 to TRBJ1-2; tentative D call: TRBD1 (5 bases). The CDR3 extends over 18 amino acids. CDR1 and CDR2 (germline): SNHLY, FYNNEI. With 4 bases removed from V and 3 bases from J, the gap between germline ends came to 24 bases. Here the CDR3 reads CASSGWWGPGETHYGYTF. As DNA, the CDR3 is TGTGCCAGCAGTGGTTGGTGGGGACCCGGCGAAACTCACTATGGCTACACCTTC.

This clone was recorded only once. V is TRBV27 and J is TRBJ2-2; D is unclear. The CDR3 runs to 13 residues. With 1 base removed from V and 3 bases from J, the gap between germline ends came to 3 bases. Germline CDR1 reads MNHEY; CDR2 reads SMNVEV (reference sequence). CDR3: CASSLLYTGELFF. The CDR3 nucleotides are TGTGCCAGCAGTTTATTATACACCGGGGAGCTGTTTTTT.

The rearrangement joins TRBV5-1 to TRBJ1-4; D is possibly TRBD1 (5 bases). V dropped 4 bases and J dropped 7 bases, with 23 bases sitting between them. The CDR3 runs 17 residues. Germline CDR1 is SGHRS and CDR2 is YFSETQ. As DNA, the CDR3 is TGCGCCAGCAGCCCCTCGGGGGGTCCCCCCTGGAGTGAAAAACTGTTTTTT. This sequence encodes CASSPSGGPPWSEKLFF.

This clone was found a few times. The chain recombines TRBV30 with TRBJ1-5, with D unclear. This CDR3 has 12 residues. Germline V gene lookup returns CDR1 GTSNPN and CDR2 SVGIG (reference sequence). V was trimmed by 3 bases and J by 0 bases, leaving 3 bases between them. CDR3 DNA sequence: TGTGCCTGGAGCCCTAGCAATCAGCCCCAGCATTTT. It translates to CAWSPSNQPQHF.